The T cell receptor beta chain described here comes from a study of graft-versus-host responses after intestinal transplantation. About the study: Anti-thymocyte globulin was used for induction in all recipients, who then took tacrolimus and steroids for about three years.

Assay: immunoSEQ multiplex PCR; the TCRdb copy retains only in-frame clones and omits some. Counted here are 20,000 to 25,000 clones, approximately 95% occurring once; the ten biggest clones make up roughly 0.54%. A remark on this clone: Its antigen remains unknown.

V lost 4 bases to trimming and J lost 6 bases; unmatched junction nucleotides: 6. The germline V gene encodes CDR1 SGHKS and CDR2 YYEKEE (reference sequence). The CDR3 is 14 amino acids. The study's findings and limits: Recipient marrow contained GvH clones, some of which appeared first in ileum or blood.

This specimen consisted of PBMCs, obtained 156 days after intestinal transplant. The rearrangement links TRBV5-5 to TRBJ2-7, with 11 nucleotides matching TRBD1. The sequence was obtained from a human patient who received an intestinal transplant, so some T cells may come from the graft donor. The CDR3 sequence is CASSHPGQGVEQYF. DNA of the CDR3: TGTGCCAGCAGCCACCCGGGACAGGGGGTCGAGCAGTACTTC.